This TCR beta chain was observed in a study of blood T cell repertoires in COVID-19. About the study: The analysed material was cDNA or gDNA that came from T cells, B-cell-depleted T cells, or PBMCs.

CDR3 length equals 15 residues. V lost 2 bases and J lost 4, with 12 bases in between. The germline V gene encodes CDR1 MNHEY and CDR2 SMNVEV (reference sequence). Per the original methods: Estimates of nucleated cell counts were drawn from the amplification of reference gene primers. TCRdb keeps only in-frame clones here, not all; method: immunoSEQ multiplex PCR. That table gives V, J and clone size, and the DNA gave D and trimming. The table shows more than 200,000 clones, with more than 80% occurring only once. This TCR was recovered from an elderly woman with acute or convalescent COVID-19. V gene TRBV27 combines with J gene TRBJ1-5, with unresolved D. The sample was peripheral blood. CDR3 DNA: TGTGCCAGCAGTTTAGAATCGGGTCAAAATCAGCCCCAGCATTTT. It specifies CASSLESGQNQPQHF.